This TCR beta chain was obtained from a study of T cells in Graves' hyperthyroidism and ophthalmopathy (dated by TCRdb to the late 2010s). Study-level background: TCR V-J signatures able to tell the groups apart were searched for in a discovery cohort of some 97 patients, of whom approximately 40 had Graves' ophthalmopathy and under 65 had stable Graves' hyperthyroidism. An independent validation cohort of about 20 hyperthyroidism patients and 17 patients who later progressed to ophthalmopathy tested prospective prediction of ophthalmopathy. For training and testing, the 100 or so patients in the discovery cohort were randomly divided in a 7:3 ratio. The study also compared thyroid tissue and blood T-cell repertoires from more than 5 Graves' hyperthyroidism patients. Following sampling, methimazole starting at 30 mg daily was given to hyperthyroidism patients, and high-dose intravenous methylprednisolone was given to ophthalmopathy patients. The paper describes TCR Vbeta CDR3 sequencing of fewer than 150 peripheral blood samples, made up of 43 ophthalmopathy patients, roughly 75 hyperthyroidism patients and about 17 progressor patients.

Any patient with an uncontrolled infection, another autoimmune disease, pregnancy or lactation was excluded. Diagnoses were established on the basis of clinical symptoms, serum thyroxine and TRAb, thyroid ultrasound, and orbital computed tomography. Total RNA was extracted with Trizol reagent, and quality was checked on an Agilent 2100 Bioanalyzer. This clonotype was detected only a few times. The antigen it recognizes is unknown. Germline and junction disagree at one end, which may indicate a read error. Broad study findings and their caveats: Most expanded thyroid clonotypes (frequency above 0.001) were also found in blood, which suggests that blood repertoires may mirror thyroid immune responses. In validation, progression to ophthalmopathy was predicted by the model with 65% to 71% sensitivity and roughly 76% specificity, a median of around 6.5 months before onset. A model built on a 13 V-J signature distinguished ophthalmopathy from stable hyperthyroidism, reaching 85% to 90% sensitivity and 81.08% specificity in cross-validation and 80%/75% in testing. Sample size was not statistically predetermined, and investigators were not blinded to group allocation.

CDR1 and CDR2 are read off the germline V gene as SGHRS and YFSETQ. The CDR3, from cysteine to phenylalanine, totals 16 residues. Just the 48-base CDR3 DNA is kept, in frame starting at base 1. The TCR beta CDR3 regions were amplified from the RNA transcripts. The TCR CDR3 was subjected to a first round of RT-PCR using the HTBI primer set and the Qiagen OneStep RT-PCR kit. Libraries were constructed in a second round of multiplex PCR, after which size selection and purification were carried out. Libraries were sequenced paired-end with 100 bp reads on an Illumina HiSeq2000. For the original study's pipeline: SOAPnuke was used to process the raw data, with reads discarded if the reads contained adapters or uncalled bases, had a mean Phred below 15, or lacked an exact constant-primer or identifier match. High-quality paired reads were merged using COPE v1.2.5, and each unique nucleotide sequence was defined as a clonotype. MiTCR v1.1 was used to align clonotypes to the IMGT TRBV, TRBD and TRBJ reference segments. Analysis was restricted to V-J combinations with a frequency above 0.0001, which covered about 99% of repertoires. The TCS score was defined as the ratio of F50 (clonal expansion) to E x V (chaos), calculated using BLOSUM62-based TCRdist between CDR3 peptides within each V-J. Welch's t-statistics and random forest reduced around 510 V-J features to fewer than 15, which were used in a naive Bayes classifier (R e1071). Thyroid-blood repertoire similarity was quantified with the Morisita-Horn index. The public reads were reprocessed in TCRdb via fastp at Q25 and MiXCR, keeping in-frame beta chains. One record per CDR3 amino acid sequence lists the most common genes and DNA. The V and J calls were determined by TCRdb, not by the authors. This sample gives roughly 500,000 distinct CDR3 sequences in total; about 43% of them show up just once. The ten biggest clones cover 15% to 20% of the sample.

The rearranged segments are TRBV5-1 and TRBJ1-4, with TRBD1 tentatively as D gene (5 bases match). This clonotype was obtained from an adult woman with Graves' disease, either hyperthyroidism or ophthalmopathy (not recorded which). Sequenced: peripheral blood or thyroid tissue (not recorded which). The CDR3 is CASSLGASGVDEKLFF. The bases read TGTGCCAGCAGCTTGGGTGCTTCGGGGGTTGATGAAAAACTGTTTTTT.